This T cell receptor (beta chain) was retrieved from a study of T cells in Graves' hyperthyroidism and ophthalmopathy. The TCR beta CDR3 regions underwent amplification using RNA transcripts as the source. In the first-round RT-PCR of the TCR CDR3, the HTBI primer set was used. TCRdb used MiXCR to reprocess the multiplex PCR reads, holding one entry per CDR3 protein. The sample yields about 350,000 distinct CDR3 sequences, around 15% seen once. This sample holds PBMCs from about 9.3 ml fresh peripheral blood. At least ten counts were recorded for this clonotype. V gave up 8 bases and J gave up 4 bases; unmatched junction bases: 4. The germline V gene has CDR1 MDHEN and CDR2 SYDVKM. CDR3 length equals 13 residues.

Material for sequencing was blood. The sequence derives from a woman aged 55-69 years with Graves' ophthalmopathy. The rearrangement joins TRBV28 to TRBJ2-1; 8 bases match TRBD2. The CDR3 bases are TGTGCCAGCTTTACTAGCGGTTACAATGAGCAGTTCTTC. This gives the protein CASFTSGYNEQFF.